The next 15 T cell receptor beta chains were all read from a single sample in a study of T cell responses to AZD1222 COVID-19 vaccine. TCRdb's copy holds only in-frame clones and misses some; the assay was immunoSEQ multiplex PCR. The sample lists roughly 200,000 clones, about 89% occurring once. This specimen consisted of peripheral blood, obtained 28 days after the second AZD1222 dose. All receptors come from an adult who received the AZD1222 COVID-19 vaccine.

The rearrangement links TRBV12-3 or TRBV12-4 to TRBJ2-5; no clear D. Trimming removed 3 bases at V and 4 bases at J, with 9 bases between. The CDR3 sequence is 13 residues long. CDR3 protein: CASSFEYGETQYF. The CDR3 DNA follows: TGTGCCAGCAGTTTTGAATACGGAGAGACCCAGTACTTC.

The chain has TRBV9 and TRBJ2-7; 11 positions agree with TRBD2. V shed 0 bases, J shed 10 bases, and the junction held 6 bases outside the gene matches. Germline CDR1 reads SGDLS; CDR2 reads YYNGEE. The CDR3 runs 14 residues. This CDR3 is CASSVGGTSGSQYF. The CDR3 DNA sequence: TGTGCCAGCAGCGTAGGGGGGACTAGCGGTTCCCAGTACTTC. Together with reference TRBV9 and TRBJ2-7, the CDR3 gives the full variable domain: DSGVTQTPKHLITATGQRVTLRCSPRSGDLSVYWYQQSLDQGLQFLIQYYNGEERAKGNILERFSAQQFPDLHSELNLSSLELGDSALYFCASSVGGTSGSQYFGPGTRLTVT.

V and J are TRBV7-8 and TRBJ2-2; 7 positions agree with TRBD1. Germline values: CDR1 SGHVS, CDR2 FQNEAQ. V lost 5 bases to trimming and J lost 5 bases; unmatched junction nucleotides: 8. The length of the CDR3 is 15 residues. CDR3 sequence (DNA): TGTGCCAGCAGCCTCTATACAGGGGCTACCGGGGAGCTGTTTTTT. It translates to CASSLYTGATGELFF.

The CDR3 region is CASKRDTQYF. As DNA, the CDR3 is TGTGCCAGCAAGAGAGATACGCAGTATTTT. V usage is TRBV2 and J usage is TRBJ2-3, with no clear D. The CDR3 runs to 10 residues. The V end was cut by 7 bases, the J end by 5 bases, with 4 bases between. Germline V CDR1 and CDR2: SNHLY, FYNNEI.

The chain carries TRBV18 and TRBJ1-5; D uncertain. CDR3 size: 13 residues. Germline V CDR1 and CDR2: KGHSH, LQKENI. Between the trimmed V and J ends, which lost 3 bases and 6 bases, there was a span of 9 bases. The CDR3 DNA reads as TGTGCCAGCTCACCCCCCCCCGGTCAGCCCCAGCATTTT. Translated, it gives CASSPPPGQPQHF.

The chain combines TRBV5-1 with TRBJ2-1; 11 bases align to TRBD2. The CDR3 is 16 residues long. Germline CDR1 SGHRS, CDR2 YFSETQ. The V segment lost 0 bases and the J segment 6 bases; nucleotides outside the gene matches: 5. The DNA for the CDR3 is TGCGCCAGCAGCTTGGGGTCCGGGACTAGCGGCAATGAGCAGTTCTTC. This gives the protein CASSLGSGTSGNEQFF.

CDR3 amino acids: CASSLGGPQSPLHF. The CDR3 DNA reads as TGTGCCAGCAGCTTGGGGGGGCCGCAATCACCCCTCCACTTT. The V call is TRBV5-5, the J call TRBJ1-6; the D gene is possibly TRBD1 (6 bases). From germline, CDR1 is SGHKS and CDR2 YYEKEE (reference sequence). The CDR3 is 14 residues long. The germline V and J ends were trimmed by 0 bases and 10 bases, with 11 bases remaining between them.

This chain uses TRBV18 with TRBJ2-5; no firm D call. The CDR3 runs 11 residues. From germline, CDR1 is KGHSH and CDR2 LQKENI. The V and J ends lost 4 bases and 2 bases respectively, with 2 bases between them. This CDR3 is CASSLQETQYF. The DNA for the CDR3 is TGTGCCAGCTCACTTCAAGAGACCCAGTACTTC.

This sequence joins TRBV7-2 and TRBJ2-5; tentatively, D is TRBD2 (6 bases). Germline CDR1 SGHTA, CDR2 FQGNSA. The V gene lost 3 bases and the J gene lost 7 bases, with 18 bases spanning the gap. The CDR3 is made up of 15 amino acids. CDR3 residues: CASSFSGLSVVTQYF. For the CDR3, the DNA is TGTGCCAGCAGCTTTTCGGGACTGAGCGTTGTGACCCAGTACTTC.

The J gene is TRBJ1-5, the V gene TRBV6-5, with a tentative D call TRBD1 (6 bases). From germline, CDR1 is MNHEY and CDR2 SVGAGI. V lost 5 bases to trimming and J lost 6 bases, with 17 bases between them. The CDR3 contains 15 residues. CDR3 amino acids: CASSTQGGTLQPQHF. DNA of the CDR3: TGTGCCAGCAGTACCCAAGGGGGAACCCTTCAGCCCCAGCATTTT.

The chain recombines TRBV19 with TRBJ2-1; D is possibly TRBD1 (5 bases). The CDR3 length is 11 residues. V was cut by 7 bases and J by 9 bases, with 10 bases left in between. Germline loops: CDR1 LNHDA, CDR2 SQIVND (reference sequence). The CDR3 reads CASMGRVEQFF. The CDR3 nucleotides read TGTGCCAGTATGGGGCGCGTTGAGCAGTTCTTC.

This sequence joins TRBV7-2 and TRBJ1-5; possible D gene TRBD1, 5 bases. Germline loops: CDR1 SGHTA, CDR2 FQGNSA. V was shortened by 1 base and J by 7 bases, with 14 bases between the two germline ends. CDR3 size: 15 residues. The CDR3 sequence is CASSLDSAGRQPQHF. The CDR3, as DNA: TGTGCCAGCAGCTTAGATTCGGCAGGGCGGCAGCCCCAGCATTTT.

The V gene is TRBV3-1 (or the pseudogene TRBV3-2), the J gene TRBJ2-5; 10 bases agree with TRBD2. Looked up from germline, CDR1 is LGHDT and CDR2 is YNNKEL (reference sequence). The CDR3 loop spans 15 amino acids. The V gene end was trimmed by 0 bases and the J gene end by 5 bases; junction bases not matched to a gene: 3. The chain's CDR3 is CASSQDLAGDETQYF. CDR3 DNA sequence: TGTGCCAGCAGCCAAGATCTAGCGGGGGATGAGACCCAGTACTTC.

The V gene is TRBV19, the J gene TRBJ1-5; TRBD1 is a possible D gene (5 bases). V dropped 5 bases and J dropped 0 bases, with 14 bases sitting between them. Germline V lookup: CDR1 LNHDA, CDR2 SQIVND (reference sequence). CDR3 size: 16 residues. Written as DNA, the CDR3 is TGTGCCAGTAGTTTGGGGCAGGGAATTAGCAATCAGCCCCAGCATTTT. It is translated as CASSLGQGISNQPQHF. Combining the CDR3 with reference TRBV19 and TRBJ1-5 gives the whole variable domain DGGITQSPKYLFRKEGQNVTLSCEQNLNHDAMYWYRQDPGQGLRLIYYSQIVNDFQKGDIAEGYSVSREKKESFPLTVTSAQKNPTAFYLCASSLGQGISNQPQHFGDGTRLSIL.

This CDR3 reads CASSIRTARNYGYTF. DNA for the CDR3: TGTGCCAGTAGTATTCGGACAGCGCGAAACTATGGCTACACCTTC. The V and J genes are TRBV19 and TRBJ1-2; D may be TRBD1 (6 bases). Germline CDR1 is LNHDA and CDR2 is SQIVND (reference sequence). Trimming stripped 3 bases from V and 2 bases from J, with 13 bases between. The CDR3 is made up of 15 amino acids. The full variable domain, rest sourced from reference TRBV19 and TRBJ1-2, is DGGITQSPKYLFRKEGQNVTLSCEQNLNHDAMYWYRQDPGQGLRLIYYSQIVNDFQKGDIAEGYSVSREKKESFPLTVTSAQKNPTAFYLCASSIRTARNYGYTFGSGTRLTVV.